A selection of T cell receptor beta chains follows, all from one sample in a study of T cell responses to AZD1222 COVID-19 vaccine. TCRdb's copy holds only in-frame clones and misses some; the assay was immunoSEQ multiplex PCR. The sample has some 120,000 clones, approximately 83% seen once. The sequencing used peripheral blood, collected on day 0 of AZD1222 vaccination. The receptors derive from an adult in good health. Each CDR3 is given without its conserved first and last residue. The order of the fields is D gene, V gene, J gene, CDR3 protein. A D gene is named only where the DNA matches it firmly.

D: TRBD1; V: TRBV19; J: TRBJ1-2; CDR3: ASSIVTGVHGYT
D: TRBD2; V: TRBV27; J: TRBJ2-3; CDR3: ASSSSLARSTDTQY
D: TRBD2; V: TRBV5-1; J: TRBJ2-5; CDR3: ASRPGLVGETQY
D: NA; V: TRBV12-3/TRBV12-4; J: TRBJ2-7; CDR3: ASSARDEQY
D: NA; V: TRBV7-8; J: TRBJ1-1; CDR3: ASSLFSRTVLNTEAF
D: TRBD1; V: TRBV6-6; J: TRBJ1-2; CDR3: ASSSRTGRSYGYT
D: TRBD1; V: TRBV19; J: TRBJ1-1; CDR3: ASGTGKAF
D: TRBD2; V: TRBV24-1; J: TRBJ2-3; CDR3: ATSALLAGGPDTQY
D: NA; V: TRBV7-3; J: TRBJ2-7; CDR3: ASSLDSSYEQY
D: NA; V: TRBV7-7; J: TRBJ2-5; CDR3: ASSPVGGGETQY
D: NA; V: TRBV12-5; J: TRBJ2-7; CDR3: ASVAGTSSYEQY
D: TRBD1; V: TRBV7-9; J: TRBJ2-7; CDR3: ASSLDRTGWNYEQY
D: TRBD1; V: TRBV4-1; J: TRBJ2-2; CDR3: ASSQDKGGQGAERDITGELF
D: TRBD1; V: TRBV4-3; J: TRBJ2-3; CDR3: ASSQLKQGLSTDTQY
D: TRBD1; V: TRBV10-1; J: TRBJ1-1; CDR3: ASSDRTGGNLNTEAF
D: NA; V: TRBV5-1; J: TRBJ2-1; CDR3: ASSRLGTPVNNNEQF
D: TRBD1; V: TRBV2; J: TRBJ1-5; CDR3: ASRGGGTGPPQPQH
D: NA; V: TRBV5-1; J: TRBJ1-1; CDR3: ASSFSGPGATEAF
D: NA; V: TRBV11-2; J: TRBJ2-2; CDR3: ASSLVNTGELF
D: NA; V: TRBV7-3; J: TRBJ2-3; CDR3: ASSFSGGTDTQY
D: TRBD1; V: TRBV6-5; J: TRBJ1-4; CDR3: ASSYRGLGEKLF
D: NA; V: TRBV21-1; J: TRBJ2-1; CDR3: ASSTRFPGLASYNEQF
D: NA; V: TRBV29-1; J: TRBJ1-1; CDR3: SVDKGQGAF
D: NA; V: TRBV6-2/TRBV6-3; J: TRBJ2-7; CDR3: ASSYIGGDRAEQY
D: TRBD1; V: TRBV29-1; J: TRBJ1-4; CDR3: SVALGRGLTNEKLF
D: NA; V: TRBV30; J: TRBJ1-5; CDR3: AWNVLNQPQH
D: TRBD2; V: TRBV15; J: TRBJ2-7; CDR3: ATSTRSSGRAYEQY
D: TRBD1; V: TRBV5-1; J: TRBJ2-7; CDR3: ASSLLDRGAGEQY
D: NA; V: TRBV27; J: TRBJ2-7; CDR3: ASGSMGRKKVEHEQY
D: NA; V: TRBV2; J: TRBJ1-1; CDR3: ASTWGRSTEAF
D: NA; V: TRBV18; J: TRBJ1-2; CDR3: ASSPPDSRYGYT
D: NA; V: TRBV5-4; J: TRBJ1-1; CDR3: ASSQEGVPKNTEAF
D: NA; V: TRBV7-8; J: TRBJ1-1; CDR3: ASSLERGNTEAF
D: NA; V: TRBV5-1; J: TRBJ2-1; CDR3: ASSLGFTNNEQF
D: NA; V: TRBV7-2; J: TRBJ2-3; CDR3: ASSLYSSTDTQY
D: NA; V: TRBV12-3/TRBV12-4; J: TRBJ2-3; CDR3: ASSLGVTDTQY
D: NA; V: TRBV5-1; J: TRBJ1-1; CDR3: ASRLQVNTEAF
D: NA; V: TRBV25-1; J: TRBJ1-4; CDR3: ASSPRTAINEKLF
D: TRBD2; V: TRBV6-5; J: TRBJ2-7; CDR3: ASSYSLAGSAYEQY